Below, 21 T cell receptor beta chains from the same sample are listed, as sequenced in a study of shared T cell receptors in the human thymus. Method: immunoSEQ multiplex PCR; TCRdb's copy keeps in-frame clones and lacks some. The sample comprises 500,000 to 750,000 clones, over 75% of which are singletons, and over 0.008% rests with the top ten. These same records also appear under a second study, on human thymus T cells.

Sample: thymocytes. Receptors originate from a boy under three years old with a congenital heart defect.

The gene calls are TRBV4-1 and TRBJ2-7, with a possible D match to TRBD2 (5 bases). CDR1 MGHRA and CDR2 YSYEKL come from the germline V gene. The V end was cut by 0 bases, the J end by 4 bases, with 10 bases between. The CDR3 covers 14 residues. Here the CDR3 DNA reads TGCGCCAGCAGCCAAGAAGGGCTAGCTTACGAGCAGTACTTC. Encoded protein: CASSQEGLAYEQYF.

The CDR3 spells CASRRTGSNQPQHF. In nucleotides, the CDR3 is TGTGCCAGCAGACGGACGGGAAGCAATCAGCCCCAGCATTTT. V and J are TRBV6-1 and TRBJ1-5; D gene ambiguous. Germline CDR1 reads MNHNS; CDR2 reads SASEGT. Deletions cut 6 bases from V and 1 base from J, with 10 bases between. The CDR3 length is 14 residues.

The rearrangement uses TRBV7-2 and TRBJ2-7, with 15 bases lining up with TRBD2. J was trimmed by 4 bases and V by 0 bases; bases with no gene match: 13. Germline CDR1 reads SGHTA; CDR2 reads FQGNSA. The CDR3 has 20 amino acids. CDR3 sequence reads: CASSLALQSGLAGGNYEQYF. The DNA for the CDR3 is TGTGCCAGCAGCTTAGCGCTCCAATCGGGACTAGCGGGAGGAAATTACGAGCAGTACTTC.

This sequence joins TRBV29-1 and TRBJ2-5, with D uncertain. CDR3 length: 10 residues. Germline V gene lookup returns CDR1 SQVTM and CDR2 ANQGSEA. The V end was cut by 3 bases, the J end by 5 bases, with 4 bases between. The CDR3 sequence is CSVDSETQYF. The DNA of the CDR3 is TGCAGCGTTGATAGTGAGACCCAGTACTTC.

The chain employs TRBV5-6 and TRBJ2-5, with 10 bases that match TRBD1. Germline V CDR1 and CDR2: SGHDT, YYEEEE. CDR3 length equals 17 residues. V gave up 5 bases and J gave up 2 bases; unmatched junction bases: 12. The CDR3 region is CASSSYMPGQGQETQYF. The CDR3 DNA follows: TGTGCCAGCAGTTCCTATATGCCGGGACAGGGGCAAGAGACCCAGTACTTC.

The gene calls are TRBV27 and TRBJ2-7, with 9 bases lining up with TRBD1. Trimming at V came to 7 bases and at J to 3 bases, leaving 10 bases not matched to a gene. The CDR3 extends over 15 amino acids. Germline V gives CDR1 MNHEY, CDR2 SMNVEV (reference sequence). CDR3 protein: CASIGGQGGIYEQYF. The CDR3, as DNA: TGTGCCAGCATAGGGGGACAGGGAGGGATCTACGAGCAGTACTTC.

V and J are TRBV4-1 and TRBJ2-6; TRBD1 matches 9 bases. This CDR3 is built from 17 residues. Germline lookup yields CDR1 MGHRA and CDR2 YSYEKL. The V segment lost 0 bases and the J segment 4 bases; nucleotides outside the gene matches: 4. CDR3 in amino acids: CASSQDGTGNGANVLTF. The CDR3 nucleotides are TGCGCCAGCAGCCAAGACGGGACAGGGAACGGGGCCAACGTCCTGACTTTC.

This chain uses TRBV5-8 with TRBJ1-2; a weak D match, TRBD1 (6 bases). V lost 0 bases and J lost 6, with 15 bases in between. The CDR3 spans 15 residues. The V gene's germline CDR1 is SGHTS and CDR2 YDEGEE. CDR3 region: CASSLGVRGADGYTF. The CDR3 DNA is TGTGCCAGCAGCTTGGGGGTACGGGGGGCGGATGGCTACACCTTC. The whole variable domain, remainder taken from reference TRBV5-8 and TRBJ1-2, is EAGVTQSPTHLIKTRGQQATLRCSPISGHTSVYWYQQALGLGLQFLLWYDEGEERNRGNFPPRFSGRQFPNYSSELNVNALELEDSALYLCASSLGVRGADGYTFGSGTRLTVV.

This chain connects TRBV27 to TRBJ2-7, with D tentatively TRBD2 (5 bases). Between the trimmed V and J ends, which lost 5 bases and 7 bases, there was a span of 9 bases. Per germline, CDR1 MNHEY and CDR2 SMNVEV (reference sequence). The CDR3 length is 11 residues. CDR3 sequence: CASSQRGEQYF. DNA of the CDR3: TGTGCCAGCAGTCAACGGGGAGAGCAGTACTTC.

This clone was detected once. This chain connects TRBV4-1 to TRBJ2-7, with a possible D match to TRBD1 (6 bases). Germline-derived CDR1 and CDR2 are MGHRA and YSYEKL. The CDR3 runs 15 residues. The V and J ends lost 0 bases and 2 bases respectively, with 11 bases between them. CDR3 residues: CASSQEYQGTYEQYF. CDR3 DNA sequence: TGCGCCAGCAGCCAAGAATACCAGGGGACCTACGAGCAGTACTTC.

The V gene is TRBV6-5, the J gene TRBJ2-5; D is perhaps TRBD2 (6 bases). Deletions cut 8 bases from V and 5 bases from J, with 18 bases between. The germline gives CDR1 MNHEY, CDR2 SVGAGI. This CDR3 is 14 amino acids long. CDR3 protein: CASRPLAGGETQYF. Here the CDR3 DNA reads TGTGCCAGCCGCCCACTAGCTGGGGGTGAGACCCAGTACTTC.

This clone was recorded only once. This sequence joins TRBV14 and TRBJ2-3; 7 bases are shared with TRBD2. The germline V gene encodes CDR1 SGHDN and CDR2 FVKESK. CDR3 size: 24 residues. V lost 1 base and J lost 3; bases outside the gene matches: 31. In nucleotides, the CDR3 is TGTGCCAGCAGCCAAGGGCGGGACCTCATATCCAATTTCCACGGCGGGAGAGAGACAGATACGCAGTATTTT. Amino acid sequence: CASSQGRDLISNFHGGRETDTQYF.

The chain employs TRBV7-2 and TRBJ2-4; 7 nucleotides line up with TRBD2. This CDR3 is 18 amino acids long. Looked up from germline, CDR1 is SGHTA and CDR2 is FQGNSA. The V gene end was trimmed by 5 bases and the J gene end by 6 bases; junction bases not matched to a gene: 19. The CDR3 coding sequence is TGTGCCAGCAGCCCAAGGTGGCGAGCGGGGACCGTCGGAAACATTCAGTACTTC. Translating gives CASSPRWRAGTVGNIQYF.

The chain has TRBV10-2 and TRBJ2-2, with D perhaps matching TRBD2 (7 bases). Trimming cost V 10 bases and J 0 bases, with 18 bases left between them. The CDR3 has 16 residues. CDR1 and CDR2 (germline): WSHSY, SAAADI. In nucleotides, the CDR3 is TGCGCCACCTTACCTTGGGGGGGCGCGAACACCGGGGAGCTGTTTTTT. This encodes CATLPWGGANTGELFF.

This clone was observed once. J is TRBJ2-7 and V is TRBV5-6, with 14 bases lining up with TRBD2. V lost 4 bases, J lost 0 bases, and 6 bases stayed unmatched. Looked up from germline, CDR1 is SGHDT and CDR2 is YYEEEE. The CDR3 covers 17 residues. The CDR3 region is CASSPPGTSGSSYEQYF. CDR3 DNA: TGTGCCAGCAGCCCCCCTGGGACTAGCGGGAGCTCCTACGAGCAGTACTTC.

The chain has TRBV15 and TRBJ1-5; a weak D match, TRBD1 (5 bases). Germline V gene sequence: CDR1 LNHNV, CDR2 YYDKDF (reference sequence). The V and J ends lost 1 base and 4 bases respectively, with 17 bases between them. The CDR3 totals 17 residues. The CDR3 nucleotides are TGTGCCACCAGCAGAGGGGTCGGCAGGGCCCAAAATCAGCCCCAGCATTTT. As protein: CATSRGVGRAQNQPQHF.

The gene calls are TRBV15 and TRBJ1-2; tentatively, D is TRBD1 (6 bases). The germline gives CDR1 LNHNV, CDR2 YYDKDF (reference sequence). The CDR3 runs 14 residues. The ends were cut back, 1 base at V and 7 bases at J, with 13 bases in the middle. The CDR3 region has the DNA TGTGCCACCAGCAGAGGCCCCAGGGGTTTTGGCTACACCTTC. This encodes CATSRGPRGFGYTF.

CDR3 loop: CAWSGGGGGLRRQYF. The DNA of the CDR3 is TGTGCCTGGAGTGGGGGGGGCGGGGGCCTACGACGGCAGTACTTC. The V call is TRBV30, the J call TRBJ2-7; D may be TRBD2 (7 bases). From germline, CDR1 is GTSNPN and CDR2 SVGIG (reference sequence). This CDR3 is 15 amino acids long. V was cut by 1 base and J by 9 bases, with 22 bases left in between.

The rearrangement links TRBV19 to TRBJ2-1, with a possible D match to TRBD2 (5 bases). From germline, CDR1 is LNHDA and CDR2 SQIVND (reference sequence). This CDR3 comprises 13 residues. V was clipped by 9 bases and J by 6 bases, with 15 bases between them. The CDR3 bases are TGTGCCAGCTCTCCTGGTAGCGCCAATGAGCAGTTCTTC. Protein product: CASSPGSANEQFF.

The chain recombines TRBV5-1 with TRBJ2-7, with 8 bases fitting TRBD1. Germline values: CDR1 SGHRS, CDR2 YFSETQ. V was clipped by 4 bases and J by 4 bases; unmatched bases: 7. The CDR3 consists of 14 residues. CDR3 loop: CASSTWTGLYEQYF. CDR3 bases: TGCGCCAGCAGCACATGGACAGGGCTTTACGAGCAGTACTTC. The variable domain in full, with the rest retrieved from reference TRBV5-1 and TRBJ2-7, is KAGVTQTPRYLIKTRGQQVTLSCSPISGHRSVSWYQQTPGQGLQFLFEYFSETQRNKGNFPGRFSGRQFSNSRSEMNVSTLELGDSALYLCASSTWTGLYEQYFGPGTRLTVT.

The chain links TRBV14 to TRBJ1-2; D remains ambiguous. Between the trimmed V and J ends, which lost 4 bases and 4 bases, there was a span of 10 bases. The CDR3 loop spans 13 amino acids. Germline-derived CDR1 and CDR2 are SGHDN and FVKESK. The CDR3 protein is CASSPRGVYGYTF. CDR3 DNA: TGTGCCAGCAGCCCCCGCGGGGTCTATGGCTACACCTTC.